This T cell receptor beta chain stems from a study of human T cells and chemical hapten exposure. Turning to the study itself: Patch tests put 0.01% DPC on the upper back, and the results were checked at 6 days.

General study points: Compared with pre-sensitization or healthy control sets, expanded TCRs clustered more.

TCRdb reprocessed the RACE reads via MiXCR and lists one record per CDR3 protein. The sample lists approximately 370,000 distinct CDR3 sequences; roughly 6% were seen once. On this clonotype: Antigen specificity is unknown.

Germline CDR1 reads LNHNV; CDR2 reads YYDKDF (reference sequence). J was trimmed by 0 bases and V by 2 bases; bases with no gene match: 2. There are 16 residues in the CDR3. Time point here: pre-sensitization, week 0. The sample's treatment: therapeutic diphenylcyclopropenone sensitization with weekly scalp DPC. The sequence came from a woman aged 18-29 years with alopecia areata. Some clones in this sample may be carry-over from other donors' samples. Sequenced here: whole blood, sampled in connection with sensitization to the hapten diphenylcyclopropenone (DPC). The rearrangement links TRBV15 to TRBJ1-5; TRBD1 aligns across 9 bases. The CDR3 is CATSRKDRGSNQPQHF. The CDR3 DNA follows: TGTGCCACCAGCAGAAAGGACAGGGGTAGCAATCAGCCCCAGCATTTT.